A single sample is the source of the 20 T cell receptor beta chains below, sequenced in a study of blood T cell repertoires in COVID-19. TCRdb's copy holds only in-frame clones and misses some; the assay was immunoSEQ multiplex PCR. The sample has more than 300,000 clones; around 88% are singletons. Sequencing was carried out using peripheral blood. These receptors originate from a woman aged 50 to 60 with acute or convalescent COVID-19.

The V call is TRBV7-9, the J call TRBJ1-4; possibly TRBD1 for D (6 bases). Deletions cut 5 bases from V and 6 bases from J, with 16 bases between. The V gene's germline CDR1 is SEHNR and CDR2 FQNEAQ (reference sequence). The CDR3 runs to 15 residues. The CDR3 loop is CASSPGQGWDEKLFF. The CDR3 region has the DNA TGTGCCAGCAGCCCTGGCCAGGGGTGGGATGAAAAACTGTTTTTT.

The chain combines TRBV5-4 with TRBJ2-3, with D uncertain. The V gene lost 4 bases and the J gene lost 2 bases, with 14 bases spanning the gap. The CDR3 is made up of 15 amino acids. From germline, CDR1 is SGHNT and CDR2 YYREEE (reference sequence). Here the CDR3 DNA reads TGTGCCAGCAGCCGATTCGACAAGAACACAGATACGCAGTATTTT. Translated, it gives CASSRFDKNTDTQYF.

The table lists this clone with a count of one. The chain links TRBV27 to TRBJ1-5; D is possibly TRBD1 (6 bases). This CDR3 spans 15 amino acids. Trimming cost V 4 bases and J 7 bases, with 17 bases left between them. Germline CDR1 and CDR2: MNHEY and SMNVEV (reference sequence). The CDR3 DNA reads TGTGCCAGCAGTTCCATAGGGGGGGGCGGACAGCCCCAGCATTTT. It is translated as CASSSIGGGGQPQHF.

The chain recombines TRBV5-1 with TRBJ2-5, with a tentative D call TRBD1 (5 bases). Germline V gene sequence: CDR1 SGHRS, CDR2 YFSETQ. The CDR3 is 14 amino acids. Trimming took 0 bases from V and 1 from J, leaving 7 bases between them. CDR3 coding DNA: TGCGCCAGCAGCTTGGGGGGCATCCAAGAGACCCAGTACTTC. It is translated as CASSLGGIQETQYF.

This CDR3 is CASRRSGLTEAFF. The CDR3, as DNA: TGTGCCAGCAGGAGATCAGGGTTAACTGAAGCTTTCTTT. The chain has TRBV12-3 or TRBV12-4 and TRBJ1-1, with TRBD1 as a possible D gene (5 bases). Trimming removed 6 bases at V and 5 bases at J, with 13 bases between. The CDR3 contains 13 residues.

This chain uses TRBV2 with TRBJ2-3, with 8 bases that match TRBD2. With 6 bases clipped from V and 1 base from J, the junction kept 3 bases outside the gene matches. The CDR3 runs 14 residues. Germline V gene data show CDR1 as SNHLY and CDR2 as FYNNEI. CDR3 nucleotide sequence: TGTGCCAGCAGCGCACTAGCGGGCACAGATACGCAGTATTTT. This encodes CASSALAGTDTQYF.

The chain links TRBV29-1 to TRBJ2-5; D remains ambiguous. Germline V CDR1 and CDR2: SQVTM, ANQGSEA. The CDR3 has 14 amino acids. V was trimmed by 3 bases and J by 0 bases, leaving 11 bases between them. The CDR3 loop reads CSVEGDSDQETQYF. Here the CDR3 DNA reads TGCAGCGTTGAGGGTGACTCGGACCAAGAGACCCAGTACTTC.

The rearrangement joins TRBV12-5 to TRBJ1-5, with 7 bases lining up with TRBD1. The junction had 6 bases not matched to a gene; V was cut back by 0 bases and J by 4 bases. Germline lookup yields CDR1 LGHNT and CDR2 FRNRAP. CDR3 length: 16 amino acids. The CDR3 DNA reads TGTGCTAGTGGTTTGGTAGGAGGGACAGTAAATCAGCCCCAGCATTTT. The encoded protein is CASGLVGGTVNQPQHF.

The gene calls are TRBV29-1 and TRBJ1-1, with D possibly being TRBD1 (5 bases). CDR1 is SQVTM, CDR2 ANQGSEA, per germline. The CDR3 consists of 12 residues. The V end lost 7 bases, the J end lost 3 bases, and 12 bases lay between the germline ends. The CDR3 bases are TGCAGCGCCAATTCAGGGTACACTGAAGCTTTCTTT. Translation: CSANSGYTEAFF.

The chain combines TRBV7-9 with TRBJ1-5, with no clear D. Trimming took off 2 bases at V and 0 bases at J, with 5 bases between the two ends. The germline gives CDR1 SEHNR, CDR2 FQNEAQ (reference sequence). CDR3 length: 14 amino acids. CDR3 in DNA: TGTGCCAGCAGCTTACCCGGTAGCAATCAGCCCCAGCATTTT. This translates into CASSLPGSNQPQHF. Full variable domain (missing parts from reference TRBV7-9 and TRBJ1-5): DTGVSQNPRHKITKRGQNVTFRCDPISEHNRLYWYRQTLGQGPEFLTYFQNEAQLEKSRLLSDRFSAERPKGSFSTLEIQRTEQGDSAMYLCASSLPGSNQPQHFGDGTRLSIL.

This chain links TRBV10-1 with TRBJ1-3; the D is unclear. The V end lost 0 bases, the J end lost 0 bases, and 3 bases lay between the germline ends. The germline gives CDR1 WNHNN, CDR2 SYGVQD (reference sequence). The CDR3 is 14 residues long. The CDR3 sequence is CASSESLSGNTIYF. The CDR3 DNA reads TGCGCCAGCAGTGAGTCCCTCTCTGGAAACACCATATATTTT.

As to this clone: Other DNA sequences within the sample encode an identical CDR3. The chain carries TRBV3-1 (or the pseudogene TRBV3-2) and TRBJ2-3; D gene uncertain. The CDR3 runs to 11 residues. V was cut by 3 bases and J by 6 bases, with 4 bases left in between. Germline CDR1 LGHDT, CDR2 YNNKEL (reference sequence). The CDR3 nucleotides read TGTGCCAGCAGCCAGCGGGATACGCAGTATTTT. It encodes CASSQRDTQYF.

V usage is TRBV6-5 and J usage is TRBJ2-7; 11 nucleotides align to TRBD2. The CDR3 is made up of 15 amino acids. The ends lost 5 bases at V and 5 bases at J; junction bases unmatched: 8. The germline gives CDR1 MNHEY, CDR2 SVGAGI. Here the CDR3 reads CASSRPSGRNNEQYF. CDR3 DNA: TGTGCCAGCAGTCGCCCTAGCGGGAGGAACAACGAGCAGTACTTC.

The gene calls are TRBV25-1 and TRBJ2-1; no definite D call. Germline assignment: CDR1 MGHDK and CDR2 SYGVNS. The CDR3 is 11 residues long. V was cut by 7 bases and J by 7 bases, with 8 bases left in between. Here the CDR3 DNA reads TGTGCCAGCACGTCAGAAAATGAGCAGTTCTTC. Protein product: CASTSENEQFF.

This clone showed up just once. V usage is TRBV11-2 and J usage is TRBJ1-2, with D hard to call. V lost 5 bases and J 3 bases, leaving 10 bases between the germline ends. Germline-derived CDR1 and CDR2 are SGHAT and FQNNGV. The CDR3 has 13 amino acids. CDR3 in amino acids: CASSQDSHYGYTF. The CDR3 DNA reads TGTGCCAGCAGCCAGGACTCGCACTATGGCTACACCTTC.

This clone showed up just a few times. The rearrangement joins TRBV6-5 to TRBJ1-4, with unresolved D. The ends were cut back, 0 bases at V and 4 bases at J, with 9 bases in the middle. The CDR3 length is 15 residues. Germline V CDR1 and CDR2: MNHEY, SVGAGI. This CDR3 reads CASSYSLRNNEKLFF. The CDR3 DNA follows: TGTGCCAGCAGTTACTCGCTGCGGAATAATGAAAAACTGTTTTTT.

This clone has a single count. The V and J genes are TRBV6-6 and TRBJ2-1; D gene uncertain. Trimming left V 0 bases short and J 6 bases short, with 3 bases between. Germline CDR1 and CDR2: MNHNY and SVGAGI (reference sequence). CDR3 length equals 12 residues. This CDR3 reads CASSYSANEQFF. Here the CDR3 DNA reads TGTGCCAGCAGTTACTCGGCCAATGAGCAGTTCTTC.

This clone was observed a handful of times. The chain employs TRBV7-2 and TRBJ2-7, with TRBD2 matching 11 bases. V was clipped by 5 bases and J by 5 bases; unmatched bases: 8. The length of the CDR3 is 15 residues. Germline V gene lookup returns CDR1 SGHTA and CDR2 FQGNSA. The CDR3 bases are TGTGCCAGCAGCCCGACTAGCGGGACCGTCCACGAGCAGTACTTC. It encodes CASSPTSGTVHEQYF. The variable domain in full, completed from reference TRBV7-2 and TRBJ2-7, reads GAGVSQSPSNKVTEKGKDVELRCDPISGHTALYWYRQSLGQGLEFLIYFQGNSAPDKSGLPSDRFSAERTGGSVSTLTIQRTQQEDSAVYLCASSPTSGTVHEQYFGPGTRLTVT.

This CDR3 reads CASSLEGGTETQYF. DNA of the CDR3: TGTGCCAGCAGCTTAGAAGGGGGCACTGAGACCCAGTACTTC. This sequence joins TRBV7-9 and TRBJ2-5; 7 nucleotides agree with TRBD1. With V trimmed by 1 base and J by 5 bases, 4 bases remained unmatched. The V gene's germline CDR1 is SEHNR and CDR2 FQNEAQ (reference sequence). The CDR3 consists of 14 residues.

The genes are TRBV19 and TRBJ1-1, with TRBD1 as a possible D gene (6 bases). From germline, CDR1 is LNHDA and CDR2 SQIVND (reference sequence). Trimming shortened V by 3 bases and J by 5 bases, and 10 bases separated the two germline ends. The CDR3 consists of 13 residues. CDR3 coding DNA: TGTGCCAGTAGTATCCCCCAGGGGACTGAAGCTTTCTTT. Amino acids: CASSIPQGTEAFF.